This T cell receptor (beta chain) was sequenced for a study of blood T cell repertoires in COVID-19. Using immunoSEQ multiplex PCR, the repertoire was profiled, and TCRdb retains in-frame clones only, with some absent. The sample yields about 110,000 clones, less than 85% seen once. Germline V gives CDR1 MDHEN, CDR2 SYDVKM. This CDR3 comprises 16 residues. V was clipped by 6 bases and J by 0 bases; unmatched bases: 10. The chain has TRBV28 and TRBJ2-5, with TRBD2 identical over 7 bases. The clonotype comes from a woman aged 40 to 50 with acute or convalescent COVID-19. The sample consisted of peripheral blood. Here the CDR3 reads CASRVMGGRDQETQYF. Written as DNA, the CDR3 is TGTGCCAGCAGGGTTATGGGGGGGAGGGACCAAGAGACCCAGTACTTC.